This TCR beta chain was sequenced for a study of cytomegalovirus exposure and HLA in healthy donors. Study outcomes and limitations: Sequencing likely produced, as an artifact, a cluster of highly shared sequence variants. According to a later analysis, most TCR beta chains associated with CMV appeared HLA-restricted. Later findings reportedly placed an Asian-associated ancestry cluster below the approximately 670-donor mean for N-insertions.

The sample holds a few counts of this clone. Antigen specificity is unknown. The PCR employed 60 Vbeta primers together with 13 Jbeta primers. Method: immunoSEQ multiplex PCR; TCRdb's copy keeps in-frame clones and lacks some. This sample has about 210,000 clones, with roughly 82% found just once. Germline V gene data show CDR1 as MGHRA and CDR2 as YSYEKL. The ends lost 1 base at V and 6 bases at J; junction bases unmatched: 0. This CDR3 contains 15 residues. The chain combines TRBV4-1 with TRBJ2-2, with 12 bases fitting TRBD2. Sequencing was done on a sample of PBMCs. The source of this sequence is a man aged 40-49 years in good health and CMV-seropositive. CDR3 DNA: TGCGCCAGCAGCCAAGCTAGCGGGAGGGCCGGGGAGCTGTTTTTT. Translating it yields CASSQASGRAGELFF.